This T cell receptor (beta chain) was profiled in a study of shared T cell receptors in the human thymus. This table comes from immunoSEQ multiplex PCR, and its TCRdb copy is limited to in-frame clones, with some not included. The top ten hold roughly 0.01% of the sample, which has 720,000 or so clones, 80% to 90% seen once. The V gene lost 0 bases and the J gene lost 0 bases, with 15 bases spanning the gap. The germline CDR1 and CDR2 sequences are SGHKS and YYEKEE (reference sequence). The CDR3 has 18 amino acids. The sample was also reused in another study, on human thymus T cells.

The sequence derives from a girl under two years old with a congenital heart defect. The sequenced sample was thymocytes. The chain joins TRBV5-5 to TRBJ2-2, with D possibly matching TRBD1 (5 bases). The CDR3 here is CASSLGQGDHTNTGELFF. In DNA, the CDR3 is TGTGCCAGCAGCTTGGGGCAGGGCGACCACACGAACACCGGGGAGCTGTTTTTT.